These T cell receptor beta chains were read from a single sample in a study of blood T cells in healthy people across ages. TCRdb fed the 5' RACE reads into MiXCR, producing one record per CDR3 protein. Of 1.5 million to 2 million distinct CDR3 sequences detected, 49% appear once; the ten largest clones hold less than 2.5%. The sample consisted of blood. The receptors were sampled from a woman in her forties in good health. CDR3s include the opening cysteine and the closing phenylalanine or tryptophan. D genes are given only for firm matches. Clone size is shown for a subset of rows, as once, few, many or a class of expanded clone.

v_call	clone_size	j_call	d_call	cdr3_aa	cdr3_nt
TRBV7-9	.	TRBJ2-5	.	CASSLGRSALETQYF	TGTGCCAGCAGCTTAGGTCGTTCAGCCCTAGAGACCCAGTACTTC
TRBV7-9	many	TRBJ2-3	TRBD1	CASSLATGDTDTQYF	TGTGCCAGCAGCTTAGCGACAGGGGACACAGATACGCAGTATTTT
TRBV7-2	many	TRBJ2-1	TRBD2	CASSPAGRGYEQFF	TGTGCCAGCAGCCCTGCGGGGCGGGGGTATGAGCAGTTCTTC
TRBV20-1	.	TRBJ2-5	.	CSARPGTKLTNEQYF	TGCAGTGCTAGGCCGGGGACGAAACTCACCAATGAGCAGTACTTC
TRBV21-1	.	TRBJ2-7	.	CASKREGIEQYF	TGTGCCAGCAAAAGAGAGGGTATTGAGCAGTACTTC
TRBV5-1	.	TRBJ2-7	TRBD1	CASSLQGQAFYEQYF	TGCGCCAGCAGCTTACAGGGACAGGCGTTTTACGAGCAGTACTTC
TRBV5-1	.	TRBJ1-1	.	CASSLVEGGRTEAFF	TGCGCCAGCAGCTTGGTCGAGGGGGGCCGGACTGAAGCTTTCTTT
TRBV4-3	.	TRBJ1-2	.	CASSQGITNYGYTF	TGCGCCAGCAGCCAAGGGATTACCAACTATGGCTACACCTTC
TRBV12-3/TRBV12-4	few	TRBJ1-6	.	CASSPRAGVSPPLHF	TGTGCCAGCAGTCCCAGGGCAGGGGTATCCCCACCCCTCCACTTT
TRBV9	few	TRBJ2-3	.	CASSVIEWSDTQYF	TGTGCCAGCAGCGTGATAGAGTGGTCTGATACGCAGTATTTT
TRBV7-9	.	TRBJ1-5	.	CASSSDSEGQPQHF	TGTGCCAGCAGCTCGGACAGCGAGGGGCAGCCCCAGCATTTT
TRBV20-1	few	TRBJ2-1	.	CSASTPSGHTSYNEQFF	TGCAGTGCTAGTACACCCTCAGGCCATACCTCCTACAATGAGCAGTTCTTC
TRBV7-2	.	TRBJ2-3	.	CASSSQGYSTDTQYF	TGCGCCAGCAGCTCACAGGGTTACAGCACAGATACGCAGTATTTT
TRBV5-1	few	TRBJ1-2	TRBD1	CASSLKDRTGPPTNYGYTF	TGCGCCAGCAGCTTGAAGGACAGGACAGGCCCACCTACTAACTATGGCTACACCTTC
TRBV29-1	few	TRBJ2-1	TRBD1	CSGKGTGRNNEQFF	TGCAGCGGGAAAGGGACAGGCAGAAATAATGAGCAGTTCTTC
TRBV9	.	TRBJ2-4	TRBD1	CASSGTVSQNIQYF	TGTGCCAGCTCGGGGACAGTTTCCCAAAACATTCAGTACTTC
TRBV15	few	TRBJ2-3	TRBD2	CATSRVLTSGSTDTQYF	TGTGCCACCAGCAGAGTCTTGACTAGCGGAAGCACAGATACGCAGTATTTT
TRBV4-1	.	TRBJ1-2	TRBD1	CASSQVWGDRSGYGYTF	TGCGCCAGCAGCCAAGTATGGGGGGACAGGAGCGGCTATGGCTACACCTTC
TRBV12-3/TRBV12-4	.	TRBJ1-2	.	CASRVRETAGGYTF	TGTGCCAGCCGCGTCAGGGAGACTGCCGGGGGCTACACCTTC
TRBV15	once	TRBJ2-5	TRBD2	CATSRGLAGAKETQYF	TGTGCCACCAGCAGGGGACTAGCGGGGGCCAAAGAGACCCAGTACTTC
TRBV7-2	.	TRBJ1-1	.	CASGLAPRGGGTEAFF	TGTGCCAGCGGCTTAGCCCCCAGGGGAGGGGGCACTGAAGCTTTCTTT
TRBV5-1	once	TRBJ2-1	.	CASSDPGAYNEQFF	TGCGCCAGCAGCGACCCTGGGGCTTACAATGAGCAGTTCTTC
TRBV14	.	TRBJ2-1	TRBD1	CASSQRGQATYNEQFF	TGTGCCAGCAGCCAACGGGGACAGGCGACCTACAATGAGCAGTTCTTC
TRBV7-6	.	TRBJ1-1	.	CASSRDKNTEAFF	TGTGCCAGCAGCCGTGACAAGAACACTGAAGCTTTCTTT
TRBV7-9	many	TRBJ2-3	.	CASSPTGSLTDTQYF	TGTGCCAGCAGCCCTACAGGGAGCCTCACAGATACGCAGTATTTT
TRBV5-1	.	TRBJ2-2	.	CASSSVGAADTGELFF	TGCGCCAGCAGCTCCGTTGGGGCTGCCGATACCGGGGAGCTGTTTTTT
TRBV6-5	.	TRBJ2-7	TRBD2	CASSYSSGGAKNEQYF	TGTGCCAGCAGTTACTCTAGCGGGGGGGCCAAGAATGAGCAGTACTTC
TRBV5-1	.	TRBJ2-5	.	CASSATVEETQYF	TGCGCCAGCAGCGCGACAGTGGAAGAGACCCAGTACTTC
TRBV4-3	few	TRBJ2-1	.	CASSKKGRGPNEQFF	TGCGCCAGCAGCAAAAAGGGACGGGGTCCCAATGAGCAGTTCTTC
TRBV6-2/TRBV6-3	.	TRBJ1-2	.	CASSYDRPSNYGYTF	TGTGCCAGCAGTTACGACAGGCCCTCTAACTATGGCTACACCTTC
TRBV11-2	few	TRBJ2-7	.	CASSVQGAGEQYF	TGTGCCAGCAGCGTGCAGGGTGCAGGGGAGCAGTACTTC
TRBV27	many	TRBJ2-5	TRBD1	CASSLLTGGETQYF	TGTGCCAGCAGCTTATTGACAGGGGGGGAGACCCAGTACTTC
TRBV29-1	.	TRBJ2-3	.	CSVEPGADTQYF	TGCAGCGTTGAACCAGGGGCAGATACGCAGTATTTT
TRBV27	.	TRBJ2-3	.	CASGLTAGFGTDAQYF	TGTGCCAGCGGTCTAACGGCTGGGTTTGGCACAGATGCGCAGTATTTT
TRBV29-1	few	TRBJ2-7	TRBD2	CSIRVAGATYEQYF	TGCAGCATTAGGGTAGCGGGGGCCACCTACGAGCAGTACTTC
TRBV11-2	once	TRBJ2-1	.	CASSYSSIQGNEQFF	TGTGCCAGCAGCTACTCCTCCATACAGGGAAATGAGCAGTTCTTC